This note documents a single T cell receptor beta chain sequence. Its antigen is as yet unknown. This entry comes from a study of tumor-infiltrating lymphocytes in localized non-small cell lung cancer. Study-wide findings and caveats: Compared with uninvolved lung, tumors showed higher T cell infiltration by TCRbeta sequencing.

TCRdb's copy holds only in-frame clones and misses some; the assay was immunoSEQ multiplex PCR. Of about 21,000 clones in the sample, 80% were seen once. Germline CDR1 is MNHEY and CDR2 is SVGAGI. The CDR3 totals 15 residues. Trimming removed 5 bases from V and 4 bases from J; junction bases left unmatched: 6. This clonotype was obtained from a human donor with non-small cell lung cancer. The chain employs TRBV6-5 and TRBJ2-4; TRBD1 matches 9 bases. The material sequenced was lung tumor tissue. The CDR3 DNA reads TGTGCCAGCAGTCCCCCCGGGACAGGGAAAAACATTCAGTACTTC. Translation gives CASSPPGTGKNIQYF.